This entry describes one T cell receptor (beta chain). This sample was included in a study of T cell responses to AZD1222 COVID-19 vaccine. The method was immunoSEQ multiplex PCR; TCRdb's version includes in-frame clones alone and lacks a portion of them. The sample has roughly 180,000 clones, 92% seen once. This CDR3 has 16 residues. Trimming shortened V by 3 bases and J by 1 base, and 15 bases separated the two germline ends. The sample consisted of peripheral blood, taken 28 days after the second AZD1222 dose. The origin of this receptor is an adult who received the AZD1222 COVID-19 vaccine. The chain joins TRBV23-1 to TRBJ2-5; either TRBD1 or TRBD2 may supply D (5 bases each). TRBV23-1 falls under the ORF class, with uncertain function. The CDR3 is CASSQGTRRAQETQYF. CDR3 DNA: TGCGCCAGCAGTCAGGGGACCCGGCGGGCCCAAGAGACCCAGTACTTC.